This T cell receptor (beta chain) was captured in a study of blood T cell repertoires in COVID-19. In the study overall: Spain, Italy and the United States supplied samples that represented acute and convalescent COVID-19. Nucleic acid was either cDNA or gDNA, and it came from T cells, B-cell-depleted T cells, or PBMCs.

CDR1 LNHDA and CDR2 SQIVND come from the germline V gene (reference sequence). This CDR3 region has 15 residues. The trim removed 6 bases at V and 3 bases at J, leaving 9 bases unmatched. Authors' processing steps: Amplification of reference gene primers was used by the study to estimate nucleated cell counts. The table came from immunoSEQ multiplex PCR; TCRdb's copy has only in-frame clones and leaves some out. The D gene and trimming were derived from the DNA, and the V and J assignments and clone size from that table. This table holds 120,000 or so clones, roughly 69% found once. Material: peripheral blood. This TCR derives from a woman in her seventies with acute or convalescent COVID-19. This chain uses TRBV19 with TRBJ2-5, with 8 bases matching TRBD2. CDR3 amino acids: CASSQLADYKETQYF. DNA for the CDR3: TGTGCCAGTAGCCAACTAGCGGATTACAAAGAGACCCAGTACTTC.